The source of this T cell receptor beta chain is a study of CD8 T cells in Susac syndrome. Study-level background: Among sequenced Susac syndrome patients, over 5 had active disease and about 8 were in remission.

Reverse transcription of 0.5 to 1 ug RNA was performed with random hexamers. One entry per CDR3 protein results from TCRdb running MiXCR on the immunoSEQ multiplex PCR reads. The sample includes roughly 150,000 distinct CDR3 sequences, 85% to 95% seen only once; the top ten take 0.15% to 0.2%. Germline values: CDR1 SGHAT, CDR2 FQNNGV. V lost 5 bases to trimming and J lost 3 bases, with 14 bases between them. This CDR3 contains 16 residues. This receptor was obtained from a human donor with Susac syndrome. The J gene is TRBJ1-6, the V gene TRBV11-2; perhaps TRBD1 as D (5 bases). Sequencing input: CD4+ T cells from PBMCs. CDR3 nucleotide sequence: TGTGCCAGCAGCCCCCGGGGGGAAAACTATAATTCACCCCTCCACTTT. This gives the protein CASSPRGENYNSPLHF.